The 5 T cell receptor beta chains reported below all come from one sample, sequenced in a study of beta chain features in type 1 diabetes. Reverse transcription of all isolated RNA meant that expressed TCRB transcripts were sequenced. Produced via immunoSEQ multiplex PCR; TCRdb's table is partial and in-frame only. The sample lists more than 60,000 clones, about three fifths occurring once. Sequenced: Tregs from blood. Receptor source: a woman aged 18-29 years in good health.

This clone was picked up a small number of times. The V and J genes are TRBV7-2 and TRBJ2-1; 12 nucleotides align to TRBD2. CDR3 length: 16 amino acids. The V gene end was trimmed by 5 bases and the J gene end by 5 bases; junction bases not matched to a gene: 7. CDR1 and CDR2 from the germline V gene are SGHTA and FQGNSA. The CDR3 spells CASSPPGLAGHNEQFF. The CDR3 DNA is TGTGCCAGCAGCCCGCCGGGACTAGCGGGTCACAATGAGCAGTTCTTC.

The DNA of the CDR3 is TGTGCCAGCAGTTCCAACAGGGCGGGTCGGGTGGAGACCCAGTACTTC. Protein sequence: CASSSNRAGRVETQYF. This chain joins TRBV6-5 and TRBJ2-5; the D gene is possibly TRBD1 (6 bases). CDR3 length: 16 residues. Looked up from germline, CDR1 is MNHEY and CDR2 is SVGAGI. The V end lost 4 bases, the J end lost 5 bases, and 20 bases lay between the germline ends.

The chain has TRBV5-6 and TRBJ2-7, with 8 positions matching TRBD1. J was trimmed by 3 bases and V by 4 bases; bases with no gene match: 6. Germline CDR1 and CDR2: SGHDT and YYEEEE. The CDR3 extends over 14 amino acids. The CDR3 loop reads CASSLTGESYEQYF. The CDR3 DNA reads as TGTGCCAGCAGCCTGACAGGGGAAAGCTACGAGCAGTACTTC.

The CDR3, as DNA: TGCGCCAGCAGAAGTTCGGGCGACCCGGGGGAAAAACTGTTTTTT. Its protein is CASRSSGDPGEKLFF. J is TRBJ1-4 and V is TRBV5-1; no definite D call. The CDR3 spans 15 residues. Germline CDR1 SGHRS, CDR2 YFSETQ. Trimming stripped 5 bases from V and 8 bases from J, with 19 bases between.

The rearrangement links TRBV19 to TRBJ2-1; 7 bases align to TRBD1. The CDR3 length is 13 residues. CDR1 and CDR2 from the germline V gene are LNHDA and SQIVND (reference sequence). The V gene end was trimmed by 8 bases and the J gene end by 5 bases; junction bases not matched to a gene: 6. CDR3 protein: CASRRDSNNEQFF. The CDR3 nucleotides read TGTGCCAGTCGCCGGGACAGTAACAATGAGCAGTTCTTC.